Listed below are T cell receptor beta chains from one sample, sequenced in a study of blood T cell repertoires in COVID-19. The assay was immunoSEQ multiplex PCR, and TCRdb's table has in-frame clones only and misses some. The sample shows 73,000 or so clones, approximately 83% of them seen only once. The sequencing sample was made of peripheral blood. All receptors derive from a woman aged 60-75 years with acute or convalescent COVID-19. Both conserved end residues are part of each CDR3. The D gene is left open where the match is weak. The size of a clone is reported for some rows only, either as once, few or many, or as a class for expanded clones.

v_gene	d_gene	abundance	j_gene	CDR3aa	CDR3nt
TRBV12-3/TRBV12-4	.	.	TRBJ1-2	CASSELYGYTF	TGTGCCAGCAGCGAGCTATATGGCTACACCTTC
TRBV5-6	.	.	TRBJ2-7	CASSFNDEQYF	TGTGCCAGCAGCTTCAATGACGAGCAGTACTTC
TRBV19	TRBD1	few	TRBJ1-1	CASSIDPRTGGVDTEAFF	TGTGCCAGTAGTATAGACCCTCGGACAGGGGGCGTGGACACTGAAGCTTTCTTT
TRBV7-3	TRBD2	.	TRBJ2-3	CASARIAGPTDTQYF	TGTGCCAGCGCCCGAATAGCGGGGCCCACAGATACGCAGTATTTT
TRBV7-6	TRBD2	.	TRBJ2-7	CASSPQSGELYEQYF	TGTGCCAGCAGCCCCCAAAGCGGGGAGTTGTACGAGCAGTACTTC
TRBV6-5	.	once	TRBJ1-1	CASSQLRRTEAFF	TGTGCCAGCAGCCAATTAAGGAGAACTGAAGCTTTCTTT
TRBV18	.	.	TRBJ2-3	CASSPPSAGIADTQYF	TGTGCCAGCTCACCACCTTCCGCGGGGATCGCAGATACGCAGTATTTT
TRBV7-9	TRBD1	.	TRBJ1-2	CASSLLSSDRNYGYTF	TGTGCCAGCAGCTTACTCTCATCGGACAGGAACTATGGCTACACCTTC
TRBV6-1	TRBD2	few	TRBJ2-7	CASSESSGATYEQYF	TGTGCCAGCAGTGAATCCAGCGGGGCCACCTACGAGCAGTACTTC
TRBV19	TRBD1	.	TRBJ2-1	CASSPGSGTAGNEQFF	TGTGCCAGTAGTCCTGGGAGTGGGACAGCCGGCAATGAGCAGTTCTTC
TRBV15	.	once	TRBJ1-5	CATSVRLSAGQPQHF	TGTGCCACCAGCGTCCGACTGTCTGCGGGACAGCCCCAGCATTTT
TRBV2	.	.	TRBJ1-5	CASSGSSGNQPQHF	TGTGCCAGCAGTGGCAGCAGCGGGAATCAGCCCCAGCATTTT
TRBV12-3/TRBV12-4	.	.	TRBJ1-1	CASSGRTNTEAFF	TGTGCCAGCAGTGGTCGGACAAACACTGAAGCTTTCTTT
TRBV10-1	TRBD1	.	TRBJ2-7	CASSEARATGPGEQYF	TGCGCCAGCAGTGAGGCTAGGGCGACAGGGCCAGGCGAGCAGTACTTC
TRBV12-5	.	.	TRBJ1-1	CASGNRVGTEAFF	TGTGCTAGTGGTAACAGGGTCGGGACTGAAGCTTTCTTT
TRBV3-1/TRBV3-2	.	once	TRBJ1-2	CASSFTAAGDGYTF	TGTGCCAGCAGCTTCACGGCGGCGGGGGATGGCTACACCTTC
TRBV7-6	.	.	TRBJ2-2	CASSLEIYTNTGELFF	TGTGCCAGCAGCTTAGAGATCTATACGAACACCGGGGAGCTGTTTTTT
TRBV10-3	.	.	TRBJ1-1	CAISDWRDGTEAFF	TGTGCCATCAGTGACTGGAGGGATGGCACTGAAGCTTTCTTT
TRBV6-5	TRBD1	.	TRBJ2-5	CASSYRQGARETQYF	TGTGCCAGCAGTTACCGGCAGGGGGCAAGGGAGACCCAGTACTTC
TRBV7-9	.	.	TRBJ1-4	CASSPREDGKLFF	TGTGCCAGCAGCCCTAGGGAGGACGGAAAACTGTTTTTT
TRBV10-3	TRBD1	.	TRBJ2-7	CAVRSAGGLDEQYF	TGTGCCGTGCGATCTGCAGGGGGCCTGGACGAGCAGTACTTC
TRBV6-5	TRBD1	.	TRBJ2-7	CASTRQGNYEQYF	TGTGCCAGCACCAGACAGGGGAACTACGAGCAGTACTTC
TRBV2	.	few	TRBJ1-4	CASRYTGRVDEKLFF	TGTGCCAGCAGGTACACAGGCAGGGTGGATGAAAAACTGTTTTTT
TRBV7-8	.	.	TRBJ1-5	CASSDYSSNQPQHF	TGTGCCAGCAGCGACTATAGTAGCAATCAGCCCCAGCATTTT
TRBV20-1	.	.	TRBJ2-3	CSASGGGTDTQYF	TGCAGTGCTAGTGGGGGAGGAACAGATACGCAGTATTTT
TRBV9	.	.	TRBJ2-1	CASSVEGLGYNEQFF	TGTGCCAGCAGCGTGGAGGGTTTAGGCTACAATGAGCAGTTCTTC
TRBV3-1/TRBV3-2	.	.	TRBJ2-7	CASSQATGSYEQYF	TGTGCCAGCAGTCAAGCGACAGGTTCCTACGAGCAGTACTTC
TRBV5-1	TRBD1	.	TRBJ1-5	CASSLTGGQPQHF	TGCGCCAGCAGCTTGACAGGGGGTCAGCCCCAGCATTTT
TRBV3-1/TRBV3-2	TRBD1	.	TRBJ1-2	CASSQQTGGAAGYTF	TGTGCCAGCAGCCAACAGACAGGGGGCGCGGCTGGCTACACCTTC
TRBV6-5	.	.	TRBJ2-1	CASRRQQGYNEQFF	TGTGCCAGCAGACGACAACAGGGCTACAATGAGCAGTTCTTC
TRBV5-6	.	.	TRBJ1-4	CASTGRGLNEKLFF	TGTGCCAGCACGGGGAGGGGACTTAATGAAAAACTGTTTTTT
TRBV6-5	TRBD1	.	TRBJ1-1	CASNLQGTTFF	TGTGCCAGCAACCTACAGGGGACAACTTTCTTT
TRBV12-3/TRBV12-4	.	.	TRBJ1-2	CASRQHVNYGYTF	TGTGCCAGCAGACAGCATGTTAACTATGGCTACACCTTC
TRBV12-3/TRBV12-4	TRBD1	once	TRBJ1-2	CASSRDRGIGYTF	TGTGCCAGCAGTCGGGACAGGGGAATAGGCTACACCTTC
TRBV7-2	TRBD1	.	TRBJ2-5	CASSTSTGTGQETQYF	TGTGCCAGCTCTACCAGCACAGGGACAGGCCAAGAGACCCAGTACTTC
TRBV6-5	TRBD1	.	TRBJ1-2	CASSWPQEGAHGYTF	TGTGCCAGCAGTTGGCCCCAGGAGGGGGCCCATGGCTACACCTTC
TRBV18	.	.	TRBJ1-1	CASSPSNRDTEAFF	TGTGCCAGCTCACCATCAAATCGGGACACTGAAGCTTTCTTT
TRBV4-1	.	.	TRBJ2-5	CASSQEGAKQETQYF	TGCGCCAGCAGCCAAGAGGGGGCGAAACAAGAGACCCAGTACTTC
TRBV5-6	TRBD1	.	TRBJ1-2	CASSWDRGNGYTF	TGTGCCAGCAGCTGGGACAGGGGGAATGGCTACACCTTC
TRBV12-3/TRBV12-4	.	.	TRBJ1-6	CASSLLPGQGLHF	TGTGCCAGCAGCCTACTACCGGGACAAGGTCTCCACTTT
TRBV25-1	.	once	TRBJ1-1	CASSEAGSLAEAFF	TGTGCCAGCAGTGAGGCCGGGTCCCTGGCTGAAGCTTTCTTT
TRBV12-3/TRBV12-4	.	.	TRBJ2-3	CASRRTDSDTQYF	TGTGCCAGCAGGCGGACAGACTCAGATACGCAGTATTTT
TRBV5-8	.	.	TRBJ1-4	CASGTAEKLFF	TGTGCCAGCGGAACAGCAGAAAAACTGTTTTTT
TRBV19	TRBD1	few	TRBJ1-5	CASAQGARVQPQHF	TGTGCCAGTGCTCAGGGGGCGCGGGTTCAGCCCCAGCATTTT
TRBV5-1	.	.	TRBJ1-3	CASSLAGSNTIYF	TGCGCCAGCAGCTTGGCCGGTAGTAACACCATATATTTT
TRBV19	TRBD1	.	TRBJ1-1	CASTEGQGTEAFF	TGTGCCAGTACTGAGGGACAGGGTACTGAAGCTTTCTTT
TRBV6-5	.	.	TRBJ1-3	CASRAGAGNTIYF	TGTGCCAGCAGGGCAGGGGCTGGAAACACCATATATTTT
TRBV6-1	.	.	TRBJ1-1	CASSEFRVTEAFF	TGTGCCAGCAGTGAATTCAGGGTTACTGAAGCTTTCTTT
TRBV5-6	TRBD1	.	TRBJ1-1	CASSSPLDRIDTEAFF	TGTGCCAGCAGCTCCCCTTTGGACAGGATCGACACTGAAGCTTTCTTT
TRBV7-3	TRBD1	.	TRBJ1-1	CASSYPGGTEAFF	TGTGCCAGCAGCTACCCAGGGGGAACTGAAGCTTTCTTT
TRBV3-1/TRBV3-2	TRBD1	.	TRBJ1-6	CASSPSRGRGDSPLHF	TGTGCCAGCAGCCCCTCGAGAGGCAGGGGGGACTCACCCCTCCACTTT